These T cell receptor beta chains were read from a single sample in a study of T cell changes during pregnancy in multiple sclerosis. This table comes from immunoSEQ multiplex PCR, and its TCRdb copy is limited to in-frame clones, with some not included. The sample includes under 45,000 clones, 88% of them seen just once. The input for sequencing was CD4+ T cells from peripheral blood mononuclear cells, taken in the second trimester of pregnancy. All receptors come from a female donor with multiple sclerosis, enrolled in a pregnancy study. Both conserved end residues are part of each CDR3. D genes are given only for firm matches. Some rows have no size entry. The others give once, few or many, or a class for an expanded clone.

v_gene: TRBV2
d_gene: NA
j_gene: TRBJ1-5
abundance: NA
CDR3nt: TGTGCCAGCAGTGTAGACCCCGGGTCCCGTGAGCATTTT
CDR3aa: CASSVDPGSREHF

v_gene: TRBV29-1
d_gene: NA
j_gene: TRBJ2-3
abundance: NA
CDR3nt: TGCAGCGTTGTGGATAGCGGTAGCACAGATACGCAGTATTTT
CDR3aa: CSVVDSGSTDTQYF

v_gene: TRBV15
d_gene: NA
j_gene: TRBJ2-7
abundance: NA
CDR3nt: TGTGCCACCAGCAGAGATGGGTTCACTCATGGAGGTCTTGGGGAGCAGTACTTC
CDR3aa: CATSRDGFTHGGLGEQYF

v_gene: TRBV7-9
d_gene: TRBD2
j_gene: TRBJ2-2
abundance: NA
CDR3nt: TGTGCCAGCAGCTTTTTCGCGGGAGGGACCCCCGGGGAGCTGTTTTTT
CDR3aa: CASSFFAGGTPGELFF

v_gene: TRBV4-1
d_gene: TRBD1
j_gene: TRBJ1-4
abundance: once
CDR3nt: TGCGCCAGCAGCCACGCTGGACAGGAGAATGAAAAACTGTTTTTT
CDR3aa: CASSHAGQENEKLFF

v_gene: TRBV9
d_gene: TRBD2
j_gene: TRBJ2-1
abundance: NA
CDR3nt: TGTGCCAGCAGCGTTACGGGAGGATACGATGAGCAGTTCTTC
CDR3aa: CASSVTGGYDEQFF

v_gene: TRBV28
d_gene: TRBD2
j_gene: TRBJ2-1
abundance: NA
CDR3nt: TGTGCCAGCAGCCGCGGACTAGCGGGAGGAGTATGGTCCTACAATGAGCAGTTCTTC
CDR3aa: CASSRGLAGGVWSYNEQFF

v_gene: TRBV27
d_gene: TRBD1
j_gene: TRBJ1-5
abundance: NA
CDR3nt: TGTGCCAGCAGTTTATCCCTGCCAGGGGGCAGAGGCAATCAGCCCCAGCATTTT
CDR3aa: CASSLSLPGGRGNQPQHF

v_gene: TRBV13
d_gene: NA
j_gene: TRBJ2-3
abundance: few
CDR3nt: TGTGCCAGCAGCTTTTCAGTCACAGATACGCAGTATTTT
CDR3aa: CASSFSVTDTQYF

v_gene: TRBV28
d_gene: TRBD1
j_gene: TRBJ1-2
abundance: NA
CDR3nt: TGTGCCAGCAAAAGACCGGGACAGGGGTATGGCTACACCTTC
CDR3aa: CASKRPGQGYGYTF

v_gene: TRBV6-5
d_gene: TRBD1
j_gene: TRBJ2-7
abundance: once
CDR3nt: TGTGCCAGCAGTTATGGGACAGCTGATTACGAGCAGTACTTC
CDR3aa: CASSYGTADYEQYF

v_gene: TRBV19
d_gene: NA
j_gene: TRBJ1-5
abundance: NA
CDR3nt: TGTGCCAGTCGTTCCGAGGGAGTGGGTCAGCCCCAGCATTTT
CDR3aa: CASRSEGVGQPQHF

v_gene: TRBV2
d_gene: NA
j_gene: TRBJ2-6
abundance: NA
CDR3nt: TGTGCCAGCAGTTCACAGGGTTGGTCTGGGGCCAACGTCCTGACTTTC
CDR3aa: CASSSQGWSGANVLTF

v_gene: TRBV7-3
d_gene: TRBD2
j_gene: TRBJ2-1
abundance: NA
CDR3nt: TGTGCCAGCAGCCTAGCGGGAGGGCGAAATGAGCAGTTCTTC
CDR3aa: CASSLAGGRNEQFF

v_gene: TRBV28
d_gene: NA
j_gene: TRBJ2-7
abundance: once
CDR3nt: TGTGCCAGCAGTTTAAGCTCCGGACTGAGCGAGCAGTACTTC
CDR3aa: CASSLSSGLSEQYF

v_gene: TRBV6-1
d_gene: NA
j_gene: TRBJ2-1
abundance: NA
CDR3nt: TGTGCCAGCAGTGCGTTGGTAGGGGTGGGCTCCTACAATGAGCAGTTCTTC
CDR3aa: CASSALVGVGSYNEQFF

v_gene: TRBV27
d_gene: TRBD2
j_gene: TRBJ2-5
abundance: NA
CDR3nt: TGTGCCAGCACCTACCCACTAGCGGGGGGGGAGACCCAGTACTTC
CDR3aa: CASTYPLAGGETQYF

v_gene: TRBV19
d_gene: NA
j_gene: TRBJ1-2
abundance: NA
CDR3nt: TGTGCCAGTAGTCGTCCAAAGACAGGAGTCCATGACTATGGCTACACCTTC
CDR3aa: CASSRPKTGVHDYGYTF

v_gene: TRBV9
d_gene: TRBD2
j_gene: TRBJ2-1
abundance: NA
CDR3nt: TGTGCCAGCAGCGCCGACCCGAGCGGGAGTTCCTACAATGAGCAGTTCTTC
CDR3aa: CASSADPSGSSYNEQFF

v_gene: TRBV6-6
d_gene: NA
j_gene: TRBJ2-1
abundance: NA
CDR3nt: TGTGCCAGCAGTTACTCGAGAGTTTACAATGAGCAGTTCTTC
CDR3aa: CASSYSRVYNEQFF

v_gene: TRBV7-8
d_gene: NA
j_gene: TRBJ1-5
abundance: NA
CDR3nt: TGTGCCAGCAGCCTGGCGGCCCTTAGCAATCAGCCCCAGCATTTT
CDR3aa: CASSLAALSNQPQHF

v_gene: TRBV9
d_gene: TRBD1
j_gene: TRBJ1-3
abundance: few
CDR3nt: TGTGCCAGCAGCGTGGGGACAGGGGGTGGAAACACCATATATTTT
CDR3aa: CASSVGTGGGNTIYF

v_gene: TRBV4-1
d_gene: NA
j_gene: TRBJ1-2
abundance: once
CDR3nt: TGCGCCAGCAGCCAAGAAGCGAATACTAACTATGGCTACACCTTC
CDR3aa: CASSQEANTNYGYTF

v_gene: TRBV6-5
d_gene: NA
j_gene: TRBJ1-5
abundance: once
CDR3nt: TGTGCCAGCAGTTACTCGTTACGTTCTATGCGTCAGCCCCAGCATTTT
CDR3aa: CASSYSLRSMRQPQHF

v_gene: TRBV2
d_gene: TRBD2
j_gene: TRBJ2-3
abundance: NA
CDR3nt: TGTGCCAGCAGTGCTTCGGGAGGAGGGCGGCGCGGCACAGATACGCAGTATTTT
CDR3aa: CASSASGGGRRGTDTQYF

v_gene: TRBV5-1
d_gene: NA
j_gene: TRBJ1-5
abundance: NA
CDR3nt: TGCGCCAGCAGCTTGGATGGAGTTCAGCCCCAGCATTTT
CDR3aa: CASSLDGVQPQHF

v_gene: TRBV6-5
d_gene: TRBD2
j_gene: TRBJ2-4
abundance: NA
CDR3nt: TGTGCCAGCTGGAGGGCGGGAGACGCCAAAAACATTCAGTACTTC
CDR3aa: CASWRAGDAKNIQYF

v_gene: TRBV5-4
d_gene: TRBD2
j_gene: TRBJ2-1
abundance: NA
CDR3nt: TGTGCCAGCAGCACCGGACTAGCGGTCAATGAGCAGTTCTTC
CDR3aa: CASSTGLAVNEQFF

v_gene: TRBV6-6
d_gene: TRBD1
j_gene: TRBJ2-7
abundance: NA
CDR3nt: TGTGCCAGCAGTTACCCCGGGACAGGCGGAGACTACGAGCAGTACTTC
CDR3aa: CASSYPGTGGDYEQYF

v_gene: TRBV5-6
d_gene: NA
j_gene: TRBJ1-2
abundance: NA
CDR3nt: TGTGCCAGCAGCCGTGCCGGTTACTATGGCTACACCTTC
CDR3aa: CASSRAGYYGYTF

v_gene: TRBV14
d_gene: NA
j_gene: TRBJ2-1
abundance: few
CDR3nt: TGTGCCAGCAGCCAAGAAATCGCGGGGACCGGTAGTGAGCAGTTCTTC
CDR3aa: CASSQEIAGTGSEQFF

v_gene: TRBV5-1
d_gene: TRBD1
j_gene: TRBJ1-1
abundance: once
CDR3nt: TGCGCCAGCAGCTTAAATCTACAGGGGAGAACTGAAGCTTTCTTT
CDR3aa: CASSLNLQGRTEAFF

v_gene: TRBV7-2
d_gene: NA
j_gene: TRBJ1-4
abundance: NA
CDR3nt: TGTGCCAGCAGCCAACGCGGGGGGCGGAATGAAAAACTGTTTTTT
CDR3aa: CASSQRGGRNEKLFF

v_gene: TRBV19
d_gene: TRBD1
j_gene: TRBJ1-5
abundance: once
CDR3nt: TGTGCCAGTAGTATCTGGGTAGGCACAGGGGGCATTCAGCCCCAGCATTTT
CDR3aa: CASSIWVGTGGIQPQHF

v_gene: TRBV7-8
d_gene: TRBD2
j_gene: TRBJ2-1
abundance: NA
CDR3nt: TGTGCCAGCAGCTTAGCACTAGCGGGAGGGCCGATACATGAGCAGTTCTTC
CDR3aa: CASSLALAGGPIHEQFF

v_gene: TRBV27
d_gene: TRBD2
j_gene: TRBJ2-1
abundance: NA
CDR3nt: TGTGCCAGCCCCATAGCGGGAGGGCCCCACAATGAGCAGTTCTTC
CDR3aa: CASPIAGGPHNEQFF

v_gene: TRBV9
d_gene: TRBD2
j_gene: TRBJ2-2
abundance: NA
CDR3nt: TGTGCCAGCAGCGTCGGAAGCGGGAGACCAGAGAGAAACACCGGGGAGCTGTTTTTT
CDR3aa: CASSVGSGRPERNTGELFF

v_gene: TRBV5-1
d_gene: TRBD1
j_gene: TRBJ2-6
abundance: NA
CDR3nt: TGCGCCAGCAGCTTGGCTCAGGGGGTTTCTGGGGCCAACGTCCTGACTTTC
CDR3aa: CASSLAQGVSGANVLTF

v_gene: TRBV19
d_gene: NA
j_gene: TRBJ1-4
abundance: NA
CDR3nt: TGTGCCAGTAGCGCAGGGCGGACCCGAACTAATGAAAAACTGTTTTTT
CDR3aa: CASSAGRTRTNEKLFF

v_gene: TRBV9
d_gene: NA
j_gene: TRBJ1-2
abundance: once
CDR3nt: TGTGCCAGCAGCGTAGGGACTCAGGGGCCCAACTATGGCTACACCTTC
CDR3aa: CASSVGTQGPNYGYTF

v_gene: TRBV7-9
d_gene: NA
j_gene: TRBJ2-5
abundance: NA
CDR3nt: TGTGCCAGCAGCTTAGTGGCCAGTCAAGAGACCCAGTACTTC
CDR3aa: CASSLVASQETQYF

v_gene: TRBV5-1
d_gene: TRBD2
j_gene: TRBJ2-7
abundance: NA
CDR3nt: TGCGCCAGCAGCTATTTAGCGGGAGCGACCTACGAGCAGTACTTC
CDR3aa: CASSYLAGATYEQYF

v_gene: TRBV14
d_gene: TRBD2
j_gene: TRBJ2-7
abundance: NA
CDR3nt: TGTGCCAGCAGCCAAAAGGCCCTAGCGGGCAACGAGCAGTACTTC
CDR3aa: CASSQKALAGNEQYF

v_gene: TRBV7-2
d_gene: TRBD2
j_gene: TRBJ2-1
abundance: NA
CDR3nt: TGTGCCAGCAGCTTAGCCCGGACTAGCGGCGGGCATGAGCAGTTCTTC
CDR3aa: CASSLARTSGGHEQFF

v_gene: TRBV4-3
d_gene: TRBD1
j_gene: TRBJ1-1
abundance: NA
CDR3nt: TGCGCCAGCAGCCAAGACGTCCTTACAGGGGGGTCGGCTTTCTTT
CDR3aa: CASSQDVLTGGSAFF